The entry below describes one TCR beta chain. This CDR3 is 13 amino acids long. V lost 4 bases to trimming and J lost 2 bases, with 9 bases between them. Per germline, CDR1 SQVTM and CDR2 ANQGSEA. Method: immunoSEQ multiplex PCR; TCRdb's copy keeps in-frame clones and lacks some. Of tens of thousands of clones in the sample, around 80% were seen once. This sample is part of a study of blood T cell repertoires in COVID-19. Across the study: Some COVID-19 samples were acute and others convalescent; all came from the United States, Italy and Spain. PBMCs, B-cell-depleted T cells, or T cells provided the cDNA or gDNA that made up the material.

This clonotype was obtained from a man in his 60s with active or convalescent COVID-19. The chain uses TRBV29-1 and TRBJ1-5; D is perhaps TRBD1 (6 bases). Input material: peripheral blood. CDR3 in DNA: TGCAGCGTTGCCAACAGGGGCAATCAGCCCCAGCATTTT. Protein product: CSVANRGNQPQHF.